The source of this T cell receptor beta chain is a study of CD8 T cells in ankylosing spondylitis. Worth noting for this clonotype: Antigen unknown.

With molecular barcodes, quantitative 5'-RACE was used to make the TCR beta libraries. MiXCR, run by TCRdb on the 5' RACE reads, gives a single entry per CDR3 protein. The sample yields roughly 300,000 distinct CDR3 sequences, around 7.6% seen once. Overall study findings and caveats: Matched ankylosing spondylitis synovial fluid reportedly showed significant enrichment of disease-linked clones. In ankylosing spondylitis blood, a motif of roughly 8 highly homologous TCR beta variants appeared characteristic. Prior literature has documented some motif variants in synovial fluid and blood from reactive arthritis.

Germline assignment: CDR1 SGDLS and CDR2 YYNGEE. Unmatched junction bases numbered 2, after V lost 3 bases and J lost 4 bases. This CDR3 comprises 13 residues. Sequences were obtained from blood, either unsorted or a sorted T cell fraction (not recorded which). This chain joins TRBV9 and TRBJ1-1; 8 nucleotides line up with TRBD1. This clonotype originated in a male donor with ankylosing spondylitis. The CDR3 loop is CASSGQGLTEAFF. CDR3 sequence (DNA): TGTGCCAGCAGCGGACAGGGGCTCACTGAAGCTTTCTTT. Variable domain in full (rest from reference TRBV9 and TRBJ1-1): DSGVTQTPKHLITATGQRVTLRCSPRSGDLSVYWYQQSLDQGLQFLIQYYNGEERAKGNILERFSAQQFPDLHSELNLSSLELGDSALYFCASSGQGLTEAFFGQGTRLTVV.